Below are 24 T cell receptor beta chains sequenced from a single sample in a study of cytomegalovirus exposure and HLA in healthy donors. 13 Jbeta primers and 60 Vbeta primers were used for the PCR. TCRdb's copy holds only in-frame clones and misses some; the assay was immunoSEQ multiplex PCR. The sample records about 190,000 clones, around three quarters being singletons. Sequencing was performed on PBMCs. These TCRs come from a woman aged 18-30 years in good health and CMV-seronegative.

The chain recombines TRBV13 with TRBJ2-7, with a tentative D call TRBD1 (6 bases). CDR3 size: 14 residues. Germline V gene sequence: CDR1 PRHDT, CDR2 FYEKMQ (reference sequence). Trimming left V 5 bases short and J 6 bases short, with 17 bases between. The CDR3 is CASSEQGFTPEQYF. As DNA, the CDR3 is TGTGCCAGCAGCGAACAGGGTTTTACCCCCGAGCAGTACTTC.

This clone has only one observation. This rearrangement joins TRBV9 to TRBJ2-5; the D gene is possibly TRBD1 (6 bases). This CDR3 region has 13 residues. Germline lookup yields CDR1 SGDLS and CDR2 YYNGEE. The V end lost 0 bases, the J end lost 3 bases, and 6 bases lay between the germline ends. In nucleotides, the CDR3 is TGTGCCAGCAGCGTAGCAGGGGAAGAGACCCAGTACTTC. This sequence encodes CASSVAGEETQYF. The variable domain in full, completed from reference TRBV9 and TRBJ2-5, reads DSGVTQTPKHLITATGQRVTLRCSPRSGDLSVYWYQQSLDQGLQFLIQYYNGEERAKGNILERFSAQQFPDLHSELNLSSLELGDSALYFCASSVAGEETQYFGPGTRLLVL.

The J gene is TRBJ1-4, the V gene TRBV28; a possible D gene is TRBD1 (6 bases). V was trimmed by 5 bases and J by 3 bases, leaving 13 bases between them. Germline lookup yields CDR1 MDHEN and CDR2 SYDVKM. The CDR3 extends over 15 amino acids. Written as DNA, the CDR3 is TGTGCCAGCAGTCCAACACAGGGTCCTAATGAAAAACTGTTTTTT. This sequence encodes CASSPTQGPNEKLFF.

The V and J genes are TRBV27 and TRBJ2-5, with D maybe TRBD1 (7 bases). Judging by the DNA end, TRBJ2-7 fits better; the J call may be wrong. Germline V lookup: CDR1 MNHEY, CDR2 SMNVEV (reference sequence). The CDR3 has 13 amino acids. The CDR3 DNA sequence: TGTGCCAGCAGTTTCTCCAGGGGGGACGAGCAGTACTTC. It is translated as CASSFSRGDEQYF.

The J gene is TRBJ2-7, the V gene TRBV19; 8 nucleotides align to TRBD2. CDR1 LNHDA and CDR2 SQIVND come from the germline V gene (reference sequence). V lost 7 bases to trimming and J lost 1 base; unmatched junction nucleotides: 6. The CDR3 consists of 14 residues. CDR3 in DNA: TGTGCCAGTACCCGGGGGGGTGGATCCTACGAGCAGTACTTC. Translated, it gives CASTRGGGSYEQYF.

The genes are TRBV28 and TRBJ2-1; 7 bases fit TRBD1. The CDR3 consists of 15 residues. Germline CDR1 reads MDHEN; CDR2 reads SYDVKM. Trimming at V came to 4 bases and at J to 6 bases, leaving 9 bases not matched to a gene. The CDR3 loop reads CASSSTGLSSNEQFF. In DNA, the CDR3 is TGTGCCAGCAGTTCGACAGGGCTTAGTAGCAATGAGCAGTTCTTC.

The V call is TRBV4-1, the J call TRBJ1-1; D gene uncertain. V lost 8 bases to trimming and J lost 0 bases, with 13 bases between them. The V gene's germline CDR1 is MGHRA and CDR2 YSYEKL. This CDR3 has 14 amino acids. Written as DNA, the CDR3 is TGCGCCAGCTCGACGCGGGCCCTGAACACTGAAGCTTTCTTT. The encoded protein is CASSTRALNTEAFF.

The chain is built from TRBV7-9 and TRBJ1-4; D ambiguous. Germline CDR1 and CDR2: SEHNR and FQNEAQ (reference sequence). The CDR3 contains 16 residues. Trimming removed 3 bases from V and 3 bases from J, with 14 bases in between. The CDR3 region has the DNA TGTGCCAGCAGCTTGAGTAGGCTAGGATCTAATGAAAAACTGTTTTTT. This sequence encodes CASSLSRLGSNEKLFF.

The chain carries TRBV5-6 and TRBJ1-4, with 8 bases lining up with TRBD1. CDR3 length: 15 residues. Germline-derived CDR1 and CDR2 are SGHDT and YYEEEE. Trimming cost V 1 base and J 7 bases; bases outside gene matches: 6. Written as DNA, the CDR3 is TGTGCCAGCAGCTTGAGGCAGGGGGCTGGTGAAAAACTGTTTTTT. Protein sequence: CASSLRQGAGEKLFF. The variable domain in full, completed from reference TRBV5-6 and TRBJ1-4, reads DAGVTQSPTHLIKTRGQQVTLRCSPKSGHDTVSWYQQALGQGPQFIFQYYEEEERQRGNFPDRFSGHQFPNYSSELNVNALLLGDSALYLCASSLRQGAGEKLFFGSGTQLSVL.

The chain carries TRBV19 and TRBJ2-2, with 7 bases that match TRBD2. The length of the CDR3 is 13 residues. Germline V gene sequence: CDR1 LNHDA, CDR2 SQIVND (reference sequence). V trimming: 7 bases; J trimming: 8 bases; junction bases outside the gene matches: 7. The CDR3: CASTTGLVGELFF. The DNA for the CDR3 is TGTGCCAGTACCACAGGACTAGTTGGGGAGCTGTTTTTT.

The genes are TRBV7-2 and TRBJ2-7, with D perhaps TRBD2 (5 bases). CDR3 length equals 14 residues. V lost 4 bases, J lost 1 base, and 11 bases lay in between. The germline V gene has CDR1 SGHTA and CDR2 FQGNSA. The CDR3, as DNA: TGTGCCAGCAGCTGGGAGAGGGATTCCTACGAGCAGTACTTC. This codes for CASSWERDSYEQYF.

Only a few counts were recorded for this clone. This chain connects TRBV4-2 to TRBJ1-1, with 7 nucleotides matching TRBD1. In germline, CDR1 is LGHNA, CDR2 YNFKEQ. CDR3 length: 14 amino acids. V was clipped by 0 bases and J by 13 bases; unmatched bases: 11. Here the CDR3 reads CASSQDPTGARFFF. The CDR3 nucleotides are TGTGCCAGCAGCCAAGATCCTACAGGGGCCCGGTTTTTCTTT.

This chain joins TRBV19 and TRBJ1-2; D might be TRBD1 (5 bases). The CDR3 spans 16 residues. Looked up from germline, CDR1 is LNHDA and CDR2 is SQIVND (reference sequence). V lost 7 bases to trimming and J lost 7 bases, with 25 bases between them. The CDR3 DNA is TGTGCCAGTACCTCTGGGCCAGGATCAACCCAGGGTGGCTACACCTTC. Amino acid sequence: CASTSGPGSTQGGYTF.

The chain carries TRBV29-1 and TRBJ1-5; 9 bases align to TRBD1. The length of the CDR3 is 14 residues. CDR1 is SQVTM and CDR2 is ANQGSEA in the germline V gene. The V gene end was trimmed by 4 bases and the J gene end by 6 bases; junction bases not matched to a gene: 7. The CDR3 sequence is CSVVEDRGSQPQHF. The CDR3 DNA reads as TGCAGCGTTGTAGAGGACAGGGGCAGTCAGCCCCAGCATTTT.

V usage is TRBV28 and J usage is TRBJ1-5; 7 nucleotides agree with TRBD1. The V gene's germline CDR1 is MDHEN and CDR2 SYDVKM. V lost 7 bases and J lost 2; bases outside the gene matches: 11. The length of the CDR3 is 16 residues. CDR3: CASKGSAGGGNQPQHF. The CDR3 nucleotides are TGTGCCAGCAAGGGGTCGGCAGGGGGTGGCAATCAGCCCCAGCATTTT.

This chain links TRBV7-9 with TRBJ2-1; tentatively, D is TRBD1 or TRBD2 (6 bases each). Per germline, CDR1 SEHNR and CDR2 FQNEAQ (reference sequence). The V end was cut by 6 bases, the J end by 1 base, with 13 bases between. This CDR3 region has 15 residues. DNA of the CDR3: TGTGCCAGCAGTTTACAGGGAGGATCCTACAATGAGCAGTTCTTC. Residues: CASSLQGGSYNEQFF.

The chain has TRBV19 and TRBJ2-2; TRBD2 matches at 8 bases. Germline CDR1 and CDR2: LNHDA and SQIVND (reference sequence). The CDR3 is made up of 16 amino acids. The ends lost 6 bases at V and 0 bases at J; junction bases unmatched: 6. This chain's CDR3 is CASSRPGGSNTGELFF. The CDR3, as DNA: TGTGCCAGTAGCCGACCGGGGGGGTCGAACACCGGGGAGCTGTTTTTT.

The rearrangement joins TRBV28 to TRBJ1-4; TRBD1 might be the D (5 bases). V was shortened by 7 bases and J by 0 bases, with 12 bases between the two germline ends. This CDR3 region has 15 residues. CDR1 is MDHEN, CDR2 SYDVKM, per germline. In DNA, the CDR3 is TGTGCCAGCACCCCCGGGGGTGCAACTAATGAAAAACTGTTTTTT. This encodes CASTPGGATNEKLFF.

A note on this clone: The sample carries other DNA sequences with the same CDR3. The chain recombines TRBV6-1 with TRBJ2-7; 7 bases agree with TRBD2. The germline CDR1 and CDR2 sequences are MNHNS and SASEGT. V gave up 3 bases and J gave up 7 bases; unmatched junction bases: 12. The CDR3 has 15 amino acids. CDR3 sequence (DNA): TGTGCCAGCAGTGAGGGCAGCGGGGAATTTGATGAGCAGTACTTC. This sequence encodes CASSEGSGEFDEQYF.

The V gene is TRBV7-6, the J gene TRBJ2-7; TRBD2 might be the D (6 bases). Trimming shortened V by 3 bases and J by 4 bases, and 10 bases separated the two germline ends. Germline CDR1 is SGHVS and CDR2 is FNYEAQ. The length of the CDR3 is 13 residues. The CDR3 is CASSLDYSYEQYF. In DNA form, the CDR3 reads TGTGCCAGCAGCTTGGACTATTCGTACGAGCAGTACTTC.

This chain uses TRBV15 with TRBJ2-3; D unclear. The CDR3 is made up of 16 amino acids. CDR1 is LNHNV and CDR2 is YYDKDF in the germline V gene (reference sequence). V was clipped by 0 bases and J by 6 bases, with 16 bases between them. The CDR3 DNA is TGTGCCACCAGCAGAGATCGACTGAGTCCTTTGGATACGCAGTATTTT. This encodes CATSRDRLSPLDTQYF.

This clone was picked up a small number of times. J is TRBJ1-1 and V is TRBV6-1; D is possibly TRBD1 (6 bases). The germline V and J ends were trimmed by 10 bases and 8 bases, with 23 bases remaining between them. Germline V gene data show CDR1 as MNHNS and CDR2 as SASEGT. This CDR3 region has 14 residues. The CDR3, as DNA: TGTGCCACCCCCACATCAGGGGACCTGTACGAAGCTTTCTTT. This sequence encodes CATPTSGDLYEAFF.

This rearrangement joins TRBV7-2 to TRBJ2-7; 10 bases are a match to TRBD2. V shed 5 bases and J 7 bases; nucleotides not matched to a gene: 14. The CDR3 consists of 16 residues. Per germline, CDR1 SGHTA and CDR2 FQGNSA. CDR3 amino acids: CASSTPGLAGVEEQYF. The CDR3 coding sequence is TGTGCCAGCAGCACCCCTGGGCTAGCGGGAGTGGAGGAGCAGTACTTC. The whole variable domain, filled in from reference TRBV7-2 and TRBJ2-7, reads GAGVSQSPSNKVTEKGKDVELRCDPISGHTALYWYRQSLGQGLEFLIYFQGNSAPDKSGLPSDRFSAERTGGSVSTLTIQRTQQEDSAVYLCASSTPGLAGVEEQYFGPGTRLTVT.

The chain has TRBV10-3 and TRBJ1-2, with D perhaps TRBD1 (6 bases). The CDR3 has 13 residues. The germline CDR1 and CDR2 sequences are ENHRY and SYGVKD. The V end was cut by 4 bases, the J end by 2 bases, with 8 bases between. For the CDR3, the DNA is TGTGCCATCAGTGGGGGGCTGAACTATGGCTACACCTTC. Protein: CAISGGLNYGYTF.